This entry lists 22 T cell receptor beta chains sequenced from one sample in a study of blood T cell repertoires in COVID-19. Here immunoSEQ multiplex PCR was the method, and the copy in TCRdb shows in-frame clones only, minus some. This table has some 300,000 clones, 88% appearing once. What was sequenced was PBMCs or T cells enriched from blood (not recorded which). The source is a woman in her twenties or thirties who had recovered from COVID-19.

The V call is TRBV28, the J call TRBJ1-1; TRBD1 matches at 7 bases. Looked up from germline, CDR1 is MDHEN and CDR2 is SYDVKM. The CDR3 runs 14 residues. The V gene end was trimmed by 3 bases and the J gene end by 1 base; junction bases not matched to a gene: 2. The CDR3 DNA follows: TGTGCCAGCAGTTTGACAGGGAGGAACACTGAAGCTTTCTTT. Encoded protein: CASSLTGRNTEAFF.

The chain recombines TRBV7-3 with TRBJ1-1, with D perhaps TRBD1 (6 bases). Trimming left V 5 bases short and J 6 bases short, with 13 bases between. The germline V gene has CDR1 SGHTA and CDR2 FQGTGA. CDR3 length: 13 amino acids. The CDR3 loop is CASSIRGVAEAFF. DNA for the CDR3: TGTGCCAGCAGCATAAGGGGGGTGGCTGAAGCTTTCTTT. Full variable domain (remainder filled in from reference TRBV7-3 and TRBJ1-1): GAGVSQTPSNKVTEKGKYVELRCDPISGHTALYWYRQSLGQGPEFLIYFQGTGAADDSGLPNDRFFAVRPEGSVSTLKIQRTERGDSAVYLCASSIRGVAEAFFGQGTRLTVV.

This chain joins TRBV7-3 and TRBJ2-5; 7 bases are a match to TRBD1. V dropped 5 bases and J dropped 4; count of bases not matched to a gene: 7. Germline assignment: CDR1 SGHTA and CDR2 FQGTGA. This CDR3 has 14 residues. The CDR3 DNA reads TGTGCCAGCAGCCAAACAGGGGTTTCAGAGACCCAGTACTTC. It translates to CASSQTGVSETQYF.

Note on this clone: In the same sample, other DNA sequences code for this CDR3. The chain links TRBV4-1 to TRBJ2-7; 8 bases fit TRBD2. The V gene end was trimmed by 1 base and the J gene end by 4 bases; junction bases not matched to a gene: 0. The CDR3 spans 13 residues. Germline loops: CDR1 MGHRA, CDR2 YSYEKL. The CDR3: CASSQGGGYEQYF. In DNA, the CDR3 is TGCGCCAGCAGCCAAGGCGGGGGGTACGAGCAGTACTTC.

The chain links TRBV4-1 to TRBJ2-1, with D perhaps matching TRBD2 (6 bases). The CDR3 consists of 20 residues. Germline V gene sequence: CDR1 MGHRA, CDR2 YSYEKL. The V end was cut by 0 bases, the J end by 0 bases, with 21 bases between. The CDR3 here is CASSQEGSVGGASSYNEQFF. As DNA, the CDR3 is TGCGCCAGCAGCCAAGAAGGGTCGGTTGGCGGGGCGAGCTCCTACAATGAGCAGTTCTTC.

CDR3: CATSSTRTPLRGGYTF. CDR3 nucleotides: TGTGCCACCAGTTCGACGAGGACGCCGCTCCGAGGGGGCTACACCTTC. The gene calls are TRBV24-1 and TRBJ1-2; D is undetermined. Deletions cut 6 bases from V and 8 bases from J, with 24 bases between. This CDR3 spans 16 amino acids. The germline CDR1 and CDR2 sequences are KGHDR and SFDVKD.

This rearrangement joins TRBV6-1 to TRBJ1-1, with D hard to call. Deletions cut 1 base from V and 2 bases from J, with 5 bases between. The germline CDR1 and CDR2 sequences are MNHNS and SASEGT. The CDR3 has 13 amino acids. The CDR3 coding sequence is TGTGCCAGCAGTGAAGTGGCAAACACTGAAGCTTTCTTT. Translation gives CASSEVANTEAFF.

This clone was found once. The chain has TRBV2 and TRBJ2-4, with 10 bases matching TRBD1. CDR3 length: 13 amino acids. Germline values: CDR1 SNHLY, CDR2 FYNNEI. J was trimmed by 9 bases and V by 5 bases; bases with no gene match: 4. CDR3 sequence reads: CASSPGQGTIQYF. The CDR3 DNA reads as TGTGCCAGCAGTCCGGGACAGGGGACCATTCAGTACTTC.

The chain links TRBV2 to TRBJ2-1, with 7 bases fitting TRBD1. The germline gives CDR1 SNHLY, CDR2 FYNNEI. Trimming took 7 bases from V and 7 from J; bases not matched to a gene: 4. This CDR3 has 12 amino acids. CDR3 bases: TGTGCCAGCACCGACAGGGTGAATGAGCAGTTCTTC. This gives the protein CASTDRVNEQFF.

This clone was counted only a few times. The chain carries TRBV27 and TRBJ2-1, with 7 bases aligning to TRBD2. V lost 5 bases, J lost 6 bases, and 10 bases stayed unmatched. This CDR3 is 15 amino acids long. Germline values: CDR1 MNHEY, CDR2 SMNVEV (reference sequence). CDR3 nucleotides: TGTGCCAGCAGTGGCGGGGCTAGCGGACCCAATGAGCAGTTCTTC. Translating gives CASSGGASGPNEQFF.

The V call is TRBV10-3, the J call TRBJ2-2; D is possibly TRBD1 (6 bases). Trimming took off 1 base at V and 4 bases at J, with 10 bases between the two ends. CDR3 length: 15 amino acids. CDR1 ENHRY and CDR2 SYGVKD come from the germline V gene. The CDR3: CAISEWQGLTGELFF. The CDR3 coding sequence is TGTGCCATCAGTGAGTGGCAGGGGCTCACCGGGGAGCTGTTTTTT.

The CDR3 loop is CASSYNTGQGAPQPQHF. The CDR3 DNA is TGTGCCAGCAGTTACAACACCGGACAGGGGGCGCCTCAGCCCCAGCATTTT. This rearrangement joins TRBV6-2 or TRBV6-3 to TRBJ1-5, with 11 bases that match TRBD1. V was pared by 2 bases and J by 6 bases, with 9 bases of the junction left unmatched. CDR1 MNHEY and CDR2 SVGEGT come from the germline V gene. This CDR3 is built from 17 residues.

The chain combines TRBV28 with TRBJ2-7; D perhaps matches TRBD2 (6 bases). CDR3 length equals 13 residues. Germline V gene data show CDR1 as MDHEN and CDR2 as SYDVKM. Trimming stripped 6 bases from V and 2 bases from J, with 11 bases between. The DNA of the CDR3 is TGTGCCAGCAGCTACGGGGGAACCTACGAGCAGTACTTC. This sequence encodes CASSYGGTYEQYF.

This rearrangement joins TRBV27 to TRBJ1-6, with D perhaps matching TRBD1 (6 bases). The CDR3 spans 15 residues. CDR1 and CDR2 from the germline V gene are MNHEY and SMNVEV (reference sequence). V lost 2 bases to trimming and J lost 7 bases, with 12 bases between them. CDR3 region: CASSLNWGRNSPLHF. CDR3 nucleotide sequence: TGTGCCAGCAGTTTAAATTGGGGGCGAAATTCACCCCTCCACTTT.

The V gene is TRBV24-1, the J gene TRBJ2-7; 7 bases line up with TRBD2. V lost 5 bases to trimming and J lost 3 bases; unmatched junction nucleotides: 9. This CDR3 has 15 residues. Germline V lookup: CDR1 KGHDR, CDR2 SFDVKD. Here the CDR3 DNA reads TGTGCCACCAGTGGGGGGAGGGGTGAAGGCTACGAGCAGTACTTC. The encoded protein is CATSGGRGEGYEQYF.

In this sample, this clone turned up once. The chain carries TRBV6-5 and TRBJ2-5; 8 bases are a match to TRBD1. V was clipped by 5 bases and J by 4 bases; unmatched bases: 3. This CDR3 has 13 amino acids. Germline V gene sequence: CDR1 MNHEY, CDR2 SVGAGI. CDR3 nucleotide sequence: TGTGCCAGCAGTCGCGACAGGGGAGAGACCCAGTACTTC. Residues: CASSRDRGETQYF.

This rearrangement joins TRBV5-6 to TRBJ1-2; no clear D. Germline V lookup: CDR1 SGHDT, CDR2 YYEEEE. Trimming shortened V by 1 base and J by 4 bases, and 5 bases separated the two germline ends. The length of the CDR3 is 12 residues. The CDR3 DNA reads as TGTGCCAGCAGCTTGCGGGGCTATGGCTACACCTTC. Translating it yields CASSLRGYGYTF. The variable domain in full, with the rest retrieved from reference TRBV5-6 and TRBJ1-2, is DAGVTQSPTHLIKTRGQQVTLRCSPKSGHDTVSWYQQALGQGPQFIFQYYEEEERQRGNFPDRFSGHQFPNYSSELNVNALLLGDSALYLCASSLRGYGYTFGSGTRLTVV.

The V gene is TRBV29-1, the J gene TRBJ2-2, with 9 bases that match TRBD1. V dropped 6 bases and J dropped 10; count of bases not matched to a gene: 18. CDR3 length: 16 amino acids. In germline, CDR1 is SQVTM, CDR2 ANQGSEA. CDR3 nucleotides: TGCAGCGTCGCTTTCCAATTATTGACAGGGGGGGTGGAGCTGTTTTTT. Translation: CSVAFQLLTGGVELFF.

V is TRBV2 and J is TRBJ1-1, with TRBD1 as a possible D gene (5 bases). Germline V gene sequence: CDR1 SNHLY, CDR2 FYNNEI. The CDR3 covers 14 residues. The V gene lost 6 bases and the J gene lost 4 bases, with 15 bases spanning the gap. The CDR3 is CASSKVGGGTEAFF. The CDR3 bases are TGTGCCAGCAGCAAGGTGGGGGGTGGCACTGAAGCTTTCTTT. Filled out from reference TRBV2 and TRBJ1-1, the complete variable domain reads EPEVTQTPSHQVTQMGQEVILRCVPISNHLYFYWYRQILGQKVEFLVSFYNNEISEKSEIFDDQFSVERPDGSNFTLKIRSTKLEDSAMYFCASSKVGGGTEAFFGQGTRLTVV.

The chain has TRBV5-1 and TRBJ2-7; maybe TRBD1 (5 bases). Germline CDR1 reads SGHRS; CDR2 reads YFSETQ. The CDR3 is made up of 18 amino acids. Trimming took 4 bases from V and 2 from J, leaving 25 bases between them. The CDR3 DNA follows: TGCGCCAGCAGCCATTCCACGGTTCAGGGTCTCCTCGCCTACGAGCAGTACTTC. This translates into CASSHSTVQGLLAYEQYF.

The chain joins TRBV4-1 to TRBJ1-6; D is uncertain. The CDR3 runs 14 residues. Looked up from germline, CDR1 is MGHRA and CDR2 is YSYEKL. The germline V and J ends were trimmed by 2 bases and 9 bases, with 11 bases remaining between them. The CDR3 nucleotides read TGCGCCAGCAGCCAAAAGCCGAACAGTTCACCCCTCCACTTT. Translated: CASSQKPNSSPLHF.

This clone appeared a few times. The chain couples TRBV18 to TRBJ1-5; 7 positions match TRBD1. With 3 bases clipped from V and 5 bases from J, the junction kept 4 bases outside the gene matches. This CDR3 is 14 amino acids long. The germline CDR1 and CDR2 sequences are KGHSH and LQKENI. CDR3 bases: TGTGCCAGCTCACCTCAGGGGGGCGATCAGCCCCAGCATTTT. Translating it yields CASSPQGGDQPQHF.